The entry below describes one TCR beta chain. These data belong to a study of PD-1 blockade in mismatch repair-deficient tumors. Assay used: immunoSEQ multiplex PCR; TCRdb lists only in-frame clones, some missing. This table has approximately 100,000 clones, about 79% appearing once. Sequencing used peripheral blood, obtained roughly 36 weeks after starting pembrolizumab. This receptor was obtained from an adult with mismatch repair-deficient cancer.

CDR3 nucleotides: TGCGCCAGCAGCTCCGGACAGACCCATGAAGCTTTCTTT. Translating it yields CASSSGQTHEAFF. The J gene is TRBJ1-1, the V gene TRBV5-1, with D maybe TRBD1 (6 bases). The CDR3 spans 13 residues. The germline V gene encodes CDR1 SGHRS and CDR2 YFSETQ. V was trimmed by 3 bases and J by 7 bases, leaving 13 bases between them.